Described below is a single TCR beta chain sequence and its context. This record comes from a study of identical twins. MiXCR, run by TCRdb on the 5' RACE reads, gives a single entry per CDR3 protein. Among hundreds of thousands of distinct CDR3 sequences listed, around 7% were seen once. V was clipped by 7 bases and J by 10 bases, with 14 bases between them. The CDR3 sequence is 12 residues long. Germline V lookup: CDR1 LGHNT, CDR2 FRNRAP. In every case, the donor was a healthy Caucasian. Separately, the same data were catalogued under a study of yellow fever vaccine responses in identical twins.

This TCR was recovered from a woman aged 18-29 years in good health. Sequenced sample: memory (CD45RO+) T cells sorted from blood. This rearrangement joins TRBV12-5 to TRBJ2-1; D is perhaps TRBD1 or TRBD2 (5 bases each). The CDR3 bases are TGTGCTAGTGCCCCTGGTCGGGGCGAGCAGTTCTTC. Amino acids: CASAPGRGEQFF.